One TCR beta chain is described in this entry. The sample belongs to a study of T-cell reconstitution after alpha-beta-depleted transplantation in children. CDR1 is MDHEN and CDR2 is SYDVKM in the germline V gene. V was shortened by 6 bases and J by 6 bases, with 17 bases between the two germline ends. This CDR3 has 14 residues. Construction of the TCRbeta library involved unique molecular identifiers. TCRdb itself ran the PCR reads through MiXCR, one entry per CDR3 protein. The sample includes about 640,000 distinct CDR3 sequences, approximately 15% of them seen just once. The sequence derives from a human donor who donated a stem cell graft to a child with acute myeloid leukemia. The V and J genes are TRBV28 and TRBJ1-2; tentatively, D is TRBD1 (5 bases). This specimen consisted of PBMCs from the stem cell graft donor, obtained from the stem cell graft. DNA of the CDR3: TGTGCCAGCAGAACTCCATGGGGGTCGGATGGCTACACCTTC. Translated, it gives CASRTPWGSDGYTF.